This T cell receptor beta chain was obtained from a study of T cells in narcolepsy. Study at large: Enrolled donors included narcolepsy type 1 or type 2 patients and healthy controls.

Study-wide results and caveats: Autoreactive HCRT-specific and TRIB2-specific clonotypes were marked in same-patient CSF-versus-blood CD4+ comparisons.

To note about this clone: Its antigen is as yet unknown. A far larger clone is just one base off, so this is likely a read error.

Germline values: CDR1 SGHNT, CDR2 YYREEE (reference sequence). This CDR3 has 15 amino acids. Trimming took off 2 bases at V and 3 bases at J, with 12 bases between the two ends. Using immunoSEQ multiplex PCR, the repertoire was profiled, and TCRdb retains in-frame clones only, with some absent. The table has more than 550 clones, approximately 26% seen once; the top ten hold roughly 60%. Material for sequencing was cultured CD8+ T cells from cerebrospinal fluid. The rearrangement uses TRBV5-4 and TRBJ1-3; D call uncertain. The sequence was collected from a human donor with narcolepsy. The CDR3 DNA reads as TGTGCCAGCAGCTTAGCCCCCGTGGTTGGAAACACCATATATTTT. This codes for CASSLAPVVGNTIYF.